These 22 T cell receptor beta chains were all obtained from the same sample, sequenced in a study of OX40 agonist ivuxolimab in advanced cancers. Profiled with immunoSEQ multiplex PCR; TCRdb holds only in-frame clones, not every one. The sample holds over 95,000 clones; about four fifths are singletons and the top ten take about 1.5%. The sequenced sample was CD4+ or CD8+ T cells sorted from blood, obtained in a trial of the OX40 agonist ivuxolimab. These receptors were taken from an adult with an advanced solid tumor such as melanoma, head and neck, liver or kidney cancer.

The gene calls are TRBV5-6 and TRBJ2-1; TRBD2 agrees at 8 bases. The CDR3 covers 19 residues. J gave up 0 bases and V 3 bases, and 14 bases lay outside the gene matches. CDR1 SGHDT and CDR2 YYEEEE come from the germline V gene. The CDR3 loop is CASSSPAGGPMSSYNEQFF. The CDR3 DNA sequence: TGTGCCAGCAGCTCCCCGGCGGGGGGCCCAATGAGCTCCTACAATGAGCAGTTCTTC.

The rearrangement uses TRBV30 and TRBJ2-7, with unresolved D. The CDR3 extends over 12 amino acids. Trimming pared 0 bases from V and 3 bases from J, leaving 6 bases between. Looked up from germline, CDR1 is GTSNPN and CDR2 is SVGIG (reference sequence). CDR3 coding DNA: TGTGCCTGGAGTGTATCGGACTACGAGCAGTACTTC. It translates to CAWSVSDYEQYF.

V usage is TRBV14 and J usage is TRBJ2-1; the match to TRBD2 covers 9 bases. CDR1 and CDR2 (germline): SGHDN, FVKESK. The length of the CDR3 is 14 residues. V shed 7 bases and J 8 bases; nucleotides not matched to a gene: 9. The CDR3 here is CASNRAGGSYEQFF. The CDR3 coding sequence is TGTGCCAGCAATCGAGCGGGAGGATCCTATGAGCAGTTCTTC.

V and J are TRBV19 and TRBJ1-2; possible D gene TRBD1, 6 bases. The CDR3 length is 13 residues. V was cut by 7 bases and J by 4 bases, with 13 bases left in between. Germline CDR1 LNHDA, CDR2 SQIVND (reference sequence). CDR3 region: CASTLTGLYGYTF. The CDR3, as DNA: TGTGCCAGTACCTTGACAGGCCTCTATGGCTACACCTTC.

This chain joins TRBV18 and TRBJ2-7; D is ambiguous. V was trimmed by 4 bases and J by 2 bases, leaving 9 bases between them. Germline V gives CDR1 KGHSH, CDR2 LQKENI. The CDR3 runs 13 residues. The CDR3 spells CASSREETYEQYF. CDR3 sequence (DNA): TGTGCCAGCTCACGGGAAGAGACCTACGAGCAGTACTTC.

The J gene is TRBJ2-7, the V gene TRBV7-2; D tentatively reads TRBD1 or TRBD2 (6 bases each). CDR3 length equals 13 residues. V gave up 4 bases and J gave up 6 bases, with 13 bases separating them. Germline lookup yields CDR1 SGHTA and CDR2 FQGNSA. The CDR3 nucleotides read TGTGCCAGCAGCTACCTACAGGGAGGCGAGCAGTACTTC. This translates into CASSYLQGGEQYF. The full variable domain, rest sourced from reference TRBV7-2 and TRBJ2-7, is GAGVSQSPSNKVTEKGKDVELRCDPISGHTALYWYRQSLGQGLEFLIYFQGNSAPDKSGLPSDRFSAERTGGSVSTLTIQRTQQEDSAVYLCASSYLQGGEQYFGPGTRLTVT.

The chain couples TRBV7-8 to TRBJ1-3, with D uncertain. CDR1 and CDR2 from the germline V gene are SGHVS and FQNEAQ. V was shortened by 1 base and J by 4 bases, with 5 bases between the two germline ends. The CDR3 spans 13 residues. The CDR3 here is CASSLGRGNTIYF. The CDR3 bases are TGTGCCAGCAGCTTAGGTCGAGGAAACACCATATATTTT.

The chain employs TRBV4-2 and TRBJ1-5; TRBD1 might be the D (5 bases). From germline, CDR1 is LGHNA and CDR2 YNFKEQ. The CDR3 spans 13 residues. With 3 bases removed from V and 10 bases from J, the gap between germline ends came to 13 bases. The DNA of the CDR3 is TGTGCCAGCAGCCAGGAACGACAGTCACCCCAGCATTTT. Translation gives CASSQERQSPQHF.

This clone came up once. The rearrangement joins TRBV28 to TRBJ1-3; D uncertain. The germline gives CDR1 MDHEN, CDR2 SYDVKM. The CDR3 extends over 14 amino acids. V lost 5 bases and J 7 bases, leaving 15 bases between the germline ends. CDR3 DNA sequence: TGTGCCAGCAGTCTTCCCTCCCAGCAGAACACCATATATTTT. It codes for CASSLPSQQNTIYF.

This chain uses TRBV7-2 with TRBJ1-5; D not resolved. The germline V and J ends were trimmed by 1 base and 5 bases, with 6 bases remaining between them. The CDR3 is 13 amino acids. The V gene's germline CDR1 is SGHTA and CDR2 FQGNSA. DNA of the CDR3: TGTGCCAGCAGCTTAGTGTGGGATCAGCCCCAGCATTTT. It translates to CASSLVWDQPQHF. The whole variable domain, remainder taken from reference TRBV7-2 and TRBJ1-5, is GAGVSQSPSNKVTEKGKDVELRCDPISGHTALYWYRQSLGQGLEFLIYFQGNSAPDKSGLPSDRFSAERTGGSVSTLTIQRTQQEDSAVYLCASSLVWDQPQHFGDGTRLSIL.

The CDR3 protein is CASGLGHRSNTEAFF. The CDR3 DNA reads TGTGCTAGTGGTTTGGGACACAGGAGTAACACTGAAGCTTTCTTT. The rearrangement links TRBV12-5 to TRBJ1-1; D may be TRBD1 (5 bases). The length of the CDR3 is 15 residues. CDR1 LGHNT and CDR2 FRNRAP come from the germline V gene. Trimming took 1 base from V and 2 from J, leaving 11 bases between them.

The rearrangement links TRBV11-3 to TRBJ2-7, with D perhaps matching TRBD2 (6 bases). The germline V and J ends were trimmed by 4 bases and 6 bases, with 16 bases remaining between them. Germline V gene sequence: CDR1 SGHNT, CDR2 YENEEA. This CDR3 region has 14 residues. CDR3 protein: CASSSRDSKGEQYF. The CDR3 DNA is TGTGCCAGCAGCTCCCGGGACTCCAAGGGCGAGCAGTACTTC.

The chain joins TRBV18 to TRBJ2-2, with no clear D. This CDR3 region has 14 residues. V was pared by 0 bases and J by 6 bases, with 8 bases between. Germline V gives CDR1 KGHSH, CDR2 LQKENI. In DNA form, the CDR3 reads TGTGCCAGCTCACCACCGAATCGGGCCGGGGAGCTGTTTTTT. Its protein is CASSPPNRAGELFF.

J is TRBJ1-5 and V is TRBV4-3; no firm D call. The V gene's germline CDR1 is LGHNA and CDR2 YSLEER. The CDR3 is 14 residues long. V shed 0 bases and J shed 9 bases, with 12 bases lying between them. Here the CDR3 DNA reads TGCGCCAGCAGCCAAGATGGTGGCGGCGGGCCCCAGCATTTT. Protein sequence: CASSQDGGGGPQHF.

The chain is built from TRBV18 and TRBJ2-7; possibly TRBD1 for D (5 bases). The V end was cut by 6 bases, the J end by 6 bases, with 12 bases between. The germline V gene encodes CDR1 KGHSH and CDR2 LQKENI. The CDR3 covers 12 residues. The CDR3 DNA sequence: TGTGCCAGCTCCCTCAAGGGGTTCGAGCAGTACTTC. This gives the protein CASSLKGFEQYF. Looking up the rest from reference TRBV18 and TRBJ2-7 gives the full variable domain: NAGVMQNPRHLVRRRGQEARLRCSPMKGHSHVYWYRQLPEEGLKFMVYLQKENIIDESGMPKERFSAEFPKEGPSILRIQQVVRGDSAAYFCASSLKGFEQYFGPGTRLTVT.

The gene calls are TRBV4-3 and TRBJ2-6; D may be TRBD2 (6 bases). This CDR3 has 14 residues. Trimming removed 1 base at V and 12 bases at J, with 13 bases between. Germline V gene sequence: CDR1 LGHNA, CDR2 YSLEER. CDR3 loop: CASSQVAFGGVLTF. The CDR3 nucleotides are TGCGCCAGCAGCCAAGTCGCCTTCGGGGGCGTCCTGACTTTC.

The CDR3 DNA is TGTGCCAGTAGAGACCGGTACAATGAGCAGTTCTTC. Translated: CASRDRYNEQFF. V usage is TRBV19 and J usage is TRBJ2-1, with D unresolved. Trimming shortened V by 6 bases and J by 4 bases, and 7 bases separated the two germline ends. Germline V CDR1 and CDR2: LNHDA, SQIVND (reference sequence). The CDR3 runs 12 residues. Supplemented by reference TRBV19 and TRBJ2-1, the full variable domain reads DGGITQSPKYLFRKEGQNVTLSCEQNLNHDAMYWYRQDPGQGLRLIYYSQIVNDFQKGDIAEGYSVSREKKESFPLTVTSAQKNPTAFYLCASRDRYNEQFFGPGTRLTVL.

The rearrangement uses TRBV28 and TRBJ1-2; 8 bases map to TRBD1. The CDR3 length is 14 residues. CDR1 MDHEN and CDR2 SYDVKM come from the germline V gene. The V segment lost 6 bases and the J segment 8 bases; nucleotides outside the gene matches: 11. The CDR3 coding sequence is TGTGCCAGCAGCGCCGTGGACAGGGCGAAAGGCTACACCTTC. This codes for CASSAVDRAKGYTF.

The chain combines TRBV19 with TRBJ1-2; D is undetermined. V was clipped by 3 bases and J by 8 bases, with 10 bases between them. There are 12 residues in the CDR3. Germline CDR1 reads LNHDA; CDR2 reads SQIVND (reference sequence). In DNA form, the CDR3 reads TGTGCCAGTAGTATCCCAAAATTGGGCTACACCTTC. The encoded protein is CASSIPKLGYTF.

CDR3 bases: TGTGCCAGCAGTTACCGCCAGCTCTACTACGAGCAGTACTTC. It encodes CASSYRQLYYEQYF. The V and J genes are TRBV6-5 and TRBJ2-7; D not resolved. V gave up 2 bases and J gave up 3 bases, with 11 bases separating them. The CDR3 consists of 14 residues. Per the germline V gene, CDR1 is MNHEY and CDR2 is SVGAGI.

This clone turned up a few times. The gene calls are TRBV28 and TRBJ2-1; D is perhaps TRBD1 or TRBD2 (7 bases each). The length of the CDR3 is 15 residues. Germline CDR1 is MDHEN and CDR2 is SYDVKM. V shed 7 bases and J shed 5 bases, with 18 bases lying between them. DNA for the CDR3: TGTGCCAGCATTCAGGGGGGGTTTTTAAACAATGAGCAGTTCTTC. Translated, it gives CASIQGGFLNNEQFF. The complete variable domain, with remaining parts taken from reference TRBV28 and TRBJ2-1, reads DVKVTQSSRYLVKRTGEKVFLECVQDMDHENMFWYRQDPGLGLRLIYFSYDVKMKEKGDIPEGYSVSREKKERFSLILESASTNQTSMYLCASIQGGFLNNEQFFGPGTRLTVL.

The chain is built from TRBV15 and TRBJ1-2; 12 positions match TRBD1. The germline V gene encodes CDR1 LNHNV and CDR2 YYDKDF (reference sequence). CDR3 length equals 15 residues. J lost 6 bases, V lost 2 bases, and 4 bases had no gene match. The CDR3 bases are TGTGCCACCAGCAGACGGGGACAGGGGGCGCATGGCTACACCTTC. Translated: CATSRRGQGAHGYTF.